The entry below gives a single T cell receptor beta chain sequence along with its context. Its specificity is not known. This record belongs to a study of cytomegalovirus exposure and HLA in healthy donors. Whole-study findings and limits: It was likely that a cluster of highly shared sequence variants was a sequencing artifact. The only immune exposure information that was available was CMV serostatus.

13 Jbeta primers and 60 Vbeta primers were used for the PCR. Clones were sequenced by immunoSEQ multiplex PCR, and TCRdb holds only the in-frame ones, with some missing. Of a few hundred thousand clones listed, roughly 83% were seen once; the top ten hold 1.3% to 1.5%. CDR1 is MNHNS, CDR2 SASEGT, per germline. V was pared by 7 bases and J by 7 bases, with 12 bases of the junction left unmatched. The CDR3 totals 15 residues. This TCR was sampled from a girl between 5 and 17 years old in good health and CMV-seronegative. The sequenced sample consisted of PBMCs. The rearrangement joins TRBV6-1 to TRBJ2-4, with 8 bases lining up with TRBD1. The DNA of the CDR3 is TGTGCCAGCATTTCTAATTCAGGGGGCACGAACATTCAGTACTTC. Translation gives CASISNSGGTNIQYF.